This T cell receptor beta chain came from a study of T cell responses to AZD1222 COVID-19 vaccine (dated by TCRdb to the early 2020s). About the full investigation: A total of about 250 trial participants underwent TCR sequencing, of whom more than 200 had received two doses of AZD1222 and 26 had received two doses of the MenACWY control vaccine. Enrollment into the trials was organized by age into subgroups of 18-55, 56-69 and 70-plus years, and those subgroups contained about 150, 27 and 61 TCR-sequenced participants, respectively.

The study at large found these results: Conclusions about previously exposed vaccinees are limited because only six or seven AZD1222 recipients were SARS-CoV-2 seropositive at baseline. The whole spike protein was spanned by vaccine-associated CD4 TCRs, and dominant responses were seen in regions 160-218 and 743-854. The 56-69-year group was small, and its depth increase did not reach significance, likely because of low power. Nearly half of unique spike-specific TCRs reportedly recognized epitopes outside regions mutated in the B.1.351 and B.1.1.7 variants. Because no day 14 peak-response samples were available, the repertoires could be characterized only after the peak T cell response. Participants were mostly white British and included more females than males, and it was suggested by the authors that clonal diversity may have been underestimated. Spike-specific TCR breadth and depth rose significantly after two AZD1222 doses compared with day 0 and with MenACWY recipients.

The meaning of the sample's time point label: about 28 days (+/-7) after the second vaccine dose. AZD1222 recipients with second doses at about 4 weeks or about 12 weeks were pooled, because spike-specific TCR depth and breadth did not differ between schedules. The vaccinee samples were drawn from two UK trials, COV001 and COV002, one of which was a single-blind randomized controlled phase 2/3 trial testing AZD1222 (ChAdOx1 nCoV-19) in healthy adults. For TCRbeta chain sequencing, PBMC samples were collected from trial participants at day 0 and at day 28 after the second dose. The CDR3 regions of human TCRbeta chains were analyzed by immunosequencing. The study's own analysis went as follows. TCRs in the repertoires were compared against a reference library of SARS-CoV-2-specific TCRs that had been generated with the MIRA antigen-specificity platform. Breadth meant the fraction of unique TCRs that were SARS-CoV-2-associated, whereas depth meant the fraction of total T cells that were SARS-CoV-2-associated. Using the MIRA data, each spike-specific TCR was assigned both to the spike region to which the TCR was reactive and to a CD4 or CD8 class. Log10-transformed breadth and depth values were compared by one-way ANOVA with Sidak's multiple comparisons tests. TCRdb re-hosts the immuneACCESS table, in-frame sequences only. Its copies lack some clones; in the studies checked, an unresolved V gene accounts for under half of them, and the cause for the rest is not known. The DNA was the basis for D and trimming; V, J and clone size are from that table. The sample records about 120,000 clones, 86% of which are singletons. Of the sample, approximately 2.9% falls within the top ten clones.

Between the V and J ends, shortened by 3 bases and 1 base respectively, the junction contains 13 bases. CDR1 MDHEN and CDR2 SYDVKM were looked up in the germline V gene. Spanning cysteine to phenylalanine, the CDR3 consists of 15 amino acids. Only the CDR3 region is kept as DNA, spanning 45 bases read in frame from base 1. This clone was recorded a few times. Its antigen specificity is not known. Base qualities are not recorded, but no much larger clone differs from it by a single base. The chain couples TRBV28 to TRBJ2-7; matching of 6 bases hints at TRBD1 as the D gene. Sequenced material: peripheral blood, taken 28 days after the second AZD1222 dose. The receptor comes from an adult who received the AZD1222 COVID-19 vaccine. The sequenced DNA is TGTGCCAGCAGTTTCAGGGGACCGCGTTCCTACGAGCAGTACTTC. Protein translation: CASSFRGPRSYEQYF. The full variable domain, completed from the reference TRBV28 and TRBJ2-7 proteins outside the CDR3, reads DVKVTQSSRYLVKRTGEKVFLECVQDMDHENMFWYRQDPGLGLRLIYFSYDVKMKEKGDIPEGYSVSREKKERFSLILESASTNQTSMYLCASSFRGPRSYEQYFGPGTRLTVT.